The rows below give T cell receptor beta chains drawn from one sample of a study of T-cell reconstitution after alpha-beta-depleted transplantation in children. In TCRdb, the PCR reads were re-called with MiXCR into one record per CDR3 protein. The sample yields hundreds of thousands of distinct CDR3 sequences, roughly 17% seen once. The sequencing used PBMCs from the stem cell graft donor, collected from the stem cell graft. Every receptor here comes from a human donor who donated a stem cell graft to a child with acute myeloid leukemia. The CDR3 runs from the conserved cysteine through the conserved F or W. D genes are given only for firm matches. Clone size, where shown, is once, few, many, or a class for clones that have expanded.

D gene	J gene	V gene	clone size	CDR3 DNA	CDR3 protein
-	TRBJ2-7	TRBV12-3/TRBV12-4	few	TGTGCCAGCAGGGGGGCAGGGTCCTACGAGCAGTACTTC	CASRGAGSYEQYF
TRBD2	TRBJ2-3	TRBV9	-	TGTGCCAGCAGCTTGCCCCTAGCGGGGGGAAGCACAGATACGCAGTATTTT	CASSLPLAGGSTDTQYF
-	TRBJ1-5	TRBV5-1	-	TGCGCCAGCAGCACCGGGGACGTAGGGACTCAGCCCCAGCATTTT	CASSTGDVGTQPQHF
TRBD2	TRBJ2-5	TRBV20-1	-	TGCAGTGCTTCGGTCCGGCGGGGGTTTTGGACCCAGTACTTC	CSASVRRGFWTQYF
TRBD1	TRBJ2-3	TRBV20-1	many	TGCAGTGCTAGAGATTGGACAGGGCAACCAGATACGCAGTATTTT	CSARDWTGQPDTQYF
-	TRBJ2-7	TRBV20-1	many	TGCAGTGCTCCCATAGGAAGGGACCTCTACGAGCAGTACTTC	CSAPIGRDLYEQYF
TRBD2	TRBJ2-1	TRBV5-1	many	TGCGCCAGCAGACTAGCGGGCCCCAATGAGCAGTTCTTC	CASRLAGPNEQFF
TRBD2	TRBJ2-2	TRBV29-1	-	TGCAGCGTTGTTTTTAGCGGGGCCACCGGGGAGCTGTTTTTT	CSVVFSGATGELFF
-	TRBJ2-1	TRBV5-1	few	TGCGCCAGCAGCTTGGCCTCAGGGGGAGGCTCCTACAATGAGCAGTTCTTC	CASSLASGGGSYNEQFF
-	TRBJ1-5	TRBV20-1	many	TGCAGTGCCGTACGGGGAACTAGCAATCAGCCCCAGCATTTT	CSAVRGTSNQPQHF
-	TRBJ1-2	TRBV25-1	-	TGTGCCAGCAGTGAATCACCAGCGGACAGCCTCTATGGCTACACCTTC	CASSESPADSLYGYTF
TRBD1	TRBJ2-1	TRBV12-3/TRBV12-4	many	TGTGCCAGCAGTTTACAGGGGGCAAGATATGAGCAGTTCTTC	CASSLQGARYEQFF
-	TRBJ1-5	TRBV20-1	many	TGCAGTGCTCCCAGGACAGAGCCCAATCAGCCCCAGCATTTT	CSAPRTEPNQPQHF
TRBD2	TRBJ2-1	TRBV20-1	many	TGCAGTGCTCCGCCGGGACTAGCGGGGGGGCCGGGCAATGAGCAGTTCTTC	CSAPPGLAGGPGNEQFF
TRBD1	TRBJ2-3	TRBV18	-	TGTGCCAGCTCACCCGGGACAGTCAATACAGATACGCAGTATTTT	CASSPGTVNTDTQYF
TRBD1	TRBJ1-6	TRBV7-6	many	TGTGCCAGCAGCCAGGACAGGGGGGACTCACCCCTCCACTTT	CASSQDRGDSPLHF
-	TRBJ2-5	TRBV5-1	few	TGCGCCAGCACCCTGGACAGTCAAGAGACCCAGTACTTC	CASTLDSQETQYF
-	TRBJ2-6	TRBV15	few	TGTGCCACCGCGGGACACCTCTCTGGGGCCAACGTCCTGACTTTC	CATAGHLSGANVLTF
-	TRBJ1-5	TRBV12-3/TRBV12-4	many	TGTGCCAGCAGTTTAGGGCACCTATTCTATAGCAATCAGCCCCAGCATTTT	CASSLGHLFYSNQPQHF
-	TRBJ2-7	TRBV6-1	many	TGTGCCAGCACGTGGAAACAGGGCTACGAGCAGTACTTC	CASTWKQGYEQYF
-	TRBJ1-1	TRBV6-1	-	TGTGCCAGCAGACAGGATCCGCTGAACACTGAAGCTTTCTTT	CASRQDPLNTEAFF
TRBD1	TRBJ2-5	TRBV7-9	few	TGTGCCAGCAGCAAGGGACAGGGAGGGGAGACCCAGTACTTC	CASSKGQGGETQYF
-	TRBJ2-1	TRBV28	-	TGTGCCAGCAGTTTCCACCGGGACGGCTACAATGAGCAGTTCTTC	CASSFHRDGYNEQFF
TRBD1	TRBJ1-6	TRBV20-1	few	TGCAGTGCCATTGGACAGGAGGGTTCACCCCTCCACTTT	CSAIGQEGSPLHF